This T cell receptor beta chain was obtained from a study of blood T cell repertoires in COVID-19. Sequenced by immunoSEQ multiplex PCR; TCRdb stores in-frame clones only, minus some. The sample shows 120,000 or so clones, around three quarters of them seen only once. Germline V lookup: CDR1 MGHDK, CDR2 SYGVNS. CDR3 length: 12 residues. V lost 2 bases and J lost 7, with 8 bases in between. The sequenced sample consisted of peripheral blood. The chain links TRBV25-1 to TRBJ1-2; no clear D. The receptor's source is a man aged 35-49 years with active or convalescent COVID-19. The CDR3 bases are TGTGCCAGCAGTGAAACCGGGGTTGGCTACACCTTC. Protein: CASSETGVGYTF.